This is a list of T cell receptor beta chains from one sample in a study of T cell repertoires in cytomegalovirus infection. Their target antigens are unknown. TCRdb itself ran the reads through MiXCR, one entry per CDR3 protein. The sample holds some 500,000 distinct CDR3 sequences; about 33% are singletons and the top ten take around a sixth. Sequenced here: cultured PBMCs, sampled from culture after CMV antigen stimulation. Receptors were obtained from a human donor in good health (CMV status not recorded). Some clones in this sample may be carry-over from other donors' samples. Each CDR3 is given without its conserved first and last residue. Each record gives: V gene, J gene, CDR3 protein.

V gene: TRBV6-2/TRBV6-3
J gene: TRBJ2-2
CDR3 protein: ASSSINPGTRNSNTGELF

V gene: TRBV7-2
J gene: TRBJ1-5
CDR3 protein: ASSHDSFNQPQH

V gene: TRBV6-4
J gene: TRBJ2-1
CDR3 protein: ASSEGLAGGLEQF

V gene: TRBV5-1
J gene: TRBJ2-3
CDR3 protein: ASSQAALPDTQY

V gene: TRBV24-1
J gene: TRBJ2-2
CDR3 protein: ATSGLGTGRNDGELF

V gene: TRBV4-2
J gene: TRBJ2-6
CDR3 protein: ASSQEGGAGANVLT

V gene: TRBV7-9
J gene: TRBJ2-3
CDR3 protein: ASSLGVGTDTQY

V gene: TRBV18
J gene: TRBJ2-4
CDR3 protein: ASSPPSESKNIQY

V gene: TRBV7-2
J gene: TRBJ1-5
CDR3 protein: ASSLGGQGINQPQH

V gene: TRBV27
J gene: TRBJ2-2
CDR3 protein: ASTPRSGTIGELF

V gene: TRBV6-2/TRBV6-3
J gene: TRBJ1-5
CDR3 protein: ASIDRNQPQH

V gene: TRBV28
J gene: TRBJ1-2
CDR3 protein: ASGQGLGDNYGYT

V gene: TRBV12-3/TRBV12-4
J gene: TRBJ1-1
CDR3 protein: ASSLAGRGLEAF

V gene: TRBV7-8
J gene: TRBJ2-1
CDR3 protein: ASSIKPGLASPVGEQF

V gene: TRBV2
J gene: TRBJ2-7
CDR3 protein: ASSLIAGTNAYEQY

V gene: TRBV24-1
J gene: TRBJ2-1
CDR3 protein: ATSGSGRAYEQF

V gene: TRBV7-3
J gene: TRBJ2-2
CDR3 protein: ASSLTAGGMNTGELF

V gene: TRBV5-4
J gene: TRBJ1-1
CDR3 protein: ASRGKENMNTEAF

V gene: TRBV10-3
J gene: TRBJ2-5
CDR3 protein: AISEQGEETQY

V gene: TRBV7-4
J gene: TRBJ1-4
CDR3 protein: ASSFGQSTNEKLF

V gene: TRBV19
J gene: TRBJ1-5
CDR3 protein: ASSPARSKSNQPQH

V gene: TRBV7-2
J gene: TRBJ1-2
CDR3 protein: ASSLATGGGGYT

V gene: TRBV4-1
J gene: TRBJ2-1
CDR3 protein: ASSQDGTSFNEQF

V gene: TRBV29-1
J gene: TRBJ2-7
CDR3 protein: SVDLSGRGYEQY

V gene: TRBV28
J gene: TRBJ1-5
CDR3 protein: ASYPGGHSNQPQH

V gene: TRBV7-8
J gene: TRBJ1-1
CDR3 protein: ASSQTGDGAVTLWGRDRTEAF

V gene: TRBV12-3/TRBV12-4
J gene: TRBJ2-5
CDR3 protein: ASSFQGQAQETQY

V gene: TRBV19
J gene: TRBJ2-1
CDR3 protein: ASSSQRQAKGDEQF

V gene: TRBV25-1
J gene: TRBJ2-5
CDR3 protein: ASSATGVAGETQY

V gene: TRBV24-1
J gene: TRBJ2-2
CDR3 protein: ATSPLYSGITPNTGELF

V gene: TRBV27
J gene: TRBJ1-2
CDR3 protein: ASSLGRGGSGYT

V gene: TRBV9
J gene: TRBJ1-6
CDR3 protein: ASSVGRVYNSPLH

V gene: TRBV6-2/TRBV6-3
J gene: TRBJ1-5
CDR3 protein: ASRGGQGNQPQH

V gene: TRBV7-2
J gene: TRBJ1-1
CDR3 protein: ASRTRGGIEAF

V gene: TRBV28
J gene: TRBJ2-7
CDR3 protein: ASSGQGLSEQY

V gene: TRBV10-3
J gene: TRBJ2-1
CDR3 protein: AISPGVYNEQF

V gene: TRBV20-1
J gene: TRBJ1-4
CDR3 protein: SEKRTDEKLF

V gene: TRBV28
J gene: TRBJ1-5
CDR3 protein: ASSSITGGPGGQPQH

V gene: TRBV27
J gene: TRBJ2-7
CDR3 protein: ASSLSWGAPYEQY

V gene: TRBV7-2
J gene: TRBJ2-1
CDR3 protein: ASTPGLAGANEQF

V gene: TRBV7-2
J gene: TRBJ2-2
CDR3 protein: ASSTKSRLSPGELF

V gene: TRBV7-8
J gene: TRBJ1-5
CDR3 protein: ASSKTGSSNQPQH

V gene: TRBV3-1
J gene: TRBJ1-2
CDR3 protein: ASSQEISQGQGETNYGYT